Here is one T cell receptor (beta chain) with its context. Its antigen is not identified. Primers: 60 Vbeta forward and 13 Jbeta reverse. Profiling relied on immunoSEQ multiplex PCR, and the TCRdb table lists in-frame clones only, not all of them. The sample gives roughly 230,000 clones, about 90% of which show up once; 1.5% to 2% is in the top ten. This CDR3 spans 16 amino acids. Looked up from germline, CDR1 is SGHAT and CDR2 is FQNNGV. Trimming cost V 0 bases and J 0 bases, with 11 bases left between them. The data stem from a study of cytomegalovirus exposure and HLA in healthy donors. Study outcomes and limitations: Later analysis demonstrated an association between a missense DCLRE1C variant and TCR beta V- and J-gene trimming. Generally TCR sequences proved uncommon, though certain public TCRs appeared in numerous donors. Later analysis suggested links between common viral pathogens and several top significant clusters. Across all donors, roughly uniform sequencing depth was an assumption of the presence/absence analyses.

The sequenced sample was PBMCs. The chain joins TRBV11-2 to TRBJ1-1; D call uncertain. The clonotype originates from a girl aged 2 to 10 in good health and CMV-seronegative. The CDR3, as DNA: TGTGCCAGCAGCTTAGAGGGGAGCCGGATGAACACTGAAGCTTTCTTT. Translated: CASSLEGSRMNTEAFF.